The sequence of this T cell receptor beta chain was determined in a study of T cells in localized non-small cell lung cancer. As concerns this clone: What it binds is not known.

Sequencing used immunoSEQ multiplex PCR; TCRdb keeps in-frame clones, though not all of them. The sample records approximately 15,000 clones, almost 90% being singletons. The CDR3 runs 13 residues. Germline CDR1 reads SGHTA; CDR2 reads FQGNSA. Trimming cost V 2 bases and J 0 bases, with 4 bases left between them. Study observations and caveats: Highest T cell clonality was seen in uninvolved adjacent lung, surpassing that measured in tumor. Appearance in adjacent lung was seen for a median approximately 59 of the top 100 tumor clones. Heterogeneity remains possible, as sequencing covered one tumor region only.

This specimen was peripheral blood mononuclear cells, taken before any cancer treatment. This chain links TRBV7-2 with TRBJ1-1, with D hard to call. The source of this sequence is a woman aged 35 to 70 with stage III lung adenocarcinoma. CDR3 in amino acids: CASSLWLNTEAFF. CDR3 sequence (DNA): TGTGCCAGCAGCTTATGGTTGAACACTGAAGCTTTCTTT.